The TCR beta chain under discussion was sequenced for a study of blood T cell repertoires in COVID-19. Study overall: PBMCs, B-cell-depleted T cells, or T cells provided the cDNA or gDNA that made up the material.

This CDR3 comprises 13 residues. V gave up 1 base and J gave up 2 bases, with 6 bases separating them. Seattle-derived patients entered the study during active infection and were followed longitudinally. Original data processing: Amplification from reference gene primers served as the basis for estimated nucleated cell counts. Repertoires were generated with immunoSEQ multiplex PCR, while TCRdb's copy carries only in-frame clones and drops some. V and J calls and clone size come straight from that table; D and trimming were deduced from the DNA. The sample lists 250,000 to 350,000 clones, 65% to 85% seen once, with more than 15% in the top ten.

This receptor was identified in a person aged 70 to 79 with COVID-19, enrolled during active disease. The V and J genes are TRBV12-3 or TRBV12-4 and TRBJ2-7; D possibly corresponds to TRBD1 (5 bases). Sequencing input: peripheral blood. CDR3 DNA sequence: TGTGCCAGCAGTTTAGACAGGCCCTACGAGCAGTACTTC. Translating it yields CASSLDRPYEQYF.